This T cell receptor beta chain was found in a study of T cell responses to AZD1222 COVID-19 vaccine. The study's findings and limits: White British ancestry dominated among donors, who included more females, and clonal diversity was possibly underestimated. Of spike-specific TCRs, nearly half reportedly target regions left unmutated in variants. Baseline antibody screening turned up just a handful of seropositive AZD1222 recipients. Regions 160-218 and 743-854 held dominance among vaccine-associated CD4 TCRs, which spanned spike.

This CDR3 spans 14 amino acids. Germline V gene sequence: CDR1 SQVTM, CDR2 ANQGSEA. V gave up 8 bases and J gave up 2 bases; unmatched junction bases: 4. As regards this clone: Its matching antigen is unknown.

Data came from immunoSEQ multiplex PCR; TCRdb stores just in-frame clones and leaves some out. The sample lists fewer than 85,000 clones, around 89% seen once, with 30% to 35% in the top ten. The material sequenced was peripheral blood, taken on day 0 of AZD1222 vaccination. V is TRBV29-1 and J is TRBJ2-1, with 12 positions matching TRBD2. The receptor comes from an adult in good health. The CDR3: CSPRLAGAYNEQFF. CDR3 sequence (DNA): TGCAGCCCCCGACTAGCGGGAGCCTACAATGAGCAGTTCTTC.